This T cell receptor (beta chain) appears in the sequencing data of a study of blood T cell repertoires in COVID-19 (dated by TCRdb to the early 2020s). With respect to the entire study: Samples from collaborators originated in the United States, Italy and Spain and spanned both the acute and convalescent phases of COVID-19. The prospective study material was composed of cDNA or gDNA derived from T cells, B-cell-depleted T cells, or PBMCs. The dataset comprised deeply sampled blood TCRbeta repertoires from subjects exposed to, actively infected with, or recovered from COVID-19. A freely available public database, intended as a resource for researchers studying the immune response to SARS-CoV-2, is where the repertoires were released. Samples were obtained from the ongoing ImmuneRACE study (first 160 participants) and from 1,254 subjects provided by 6 global collaborators. A de-identified subject ID, COVID-19 status, age in years and sex were almost always included in the sample metadata. Where available, HLA class I and class II types were obtained from metadata supplied by the sample provider rather than from assay-based typing. Study-wide conclusions, independent of this receptor: The amount of clinical and demographic metadata varied by source and participant and was provided uncurated.

TCRbeta CDR3 regions were amplified from genomic DNA using the immunoSEQ Assay, a bias-controlled multiplex PCR. In the original analysis: The number of nucleated cells in each sample was estimated by amplification of reference gene primers within the assay. To quantify the absolute abundance of each unique TCRbeta CDR3 rearrangement, sequence reads were collapsed and filtered. For each sample, productive Simpson clonality was calculated as the square root of Simpson's diversity index across productive rearrangements. Imported from immuneACCESS, the table was reduced by TCRdb to in-frame sequences with V and J called. These copies leave out some clones; in studies compared against another copy, an unresolved V gene accounts for under half, and the cause of the remainder is not known. The V and J calls and clone size were taken over from that table, and D and trimming were inferred from the DNA. The sample table contains approximately 210,000 clones; only one count was recorded for around 90% of them. Clones ranked in the top ten supply 1.5% to 2% of the sample.

Each collaborating institution followed its own protocols to collect whole blood in K2EDTA tubes. For TCRbeta analysis, collaborators shipped samples in one of three forms: frozen whole blood, isolated PBMCs, or DNA extracted from either of those sample types. Via the germline V gene, CDR1 is SGHRS and CDR2 YFSETQ. From the cysteine through the phenylalanine, the CDR3 covers 14 amino acids. Just the 42-base CDR3 DNA is kept, in frame starting at base 1. Trimmed from V: 4 bases; trimmed from J: 1 base; junction bases lacking a gene match: 4. A word on this clone: Its antigen is not yet known. Within one base of it there is no much larger clone, and no base qualities were kept.

This TCR came from a man between 65 and 80 years old with acute or convalescent COVID-19. The specimen was peripheral blood. The rearranged chain carries TRBV5-1 and TRBJ2-5; TRBD1 agrees with 7 junctional bases. CDR3 protein: CASSHRDSQETQYF. The nucleotide sequence reads as follows: TGCGCCAGCAGCCATCGGGACAGCCAAGAGACCCAGTACTTC.